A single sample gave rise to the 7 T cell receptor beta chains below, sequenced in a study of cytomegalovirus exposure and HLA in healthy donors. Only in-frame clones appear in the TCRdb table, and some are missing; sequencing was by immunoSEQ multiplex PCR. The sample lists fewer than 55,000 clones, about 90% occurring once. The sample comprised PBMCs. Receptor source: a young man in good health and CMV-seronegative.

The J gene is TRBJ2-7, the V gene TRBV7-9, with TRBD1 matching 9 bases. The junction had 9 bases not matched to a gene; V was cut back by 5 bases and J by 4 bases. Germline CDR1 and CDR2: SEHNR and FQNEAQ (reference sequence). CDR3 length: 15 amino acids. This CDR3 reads CASSQGGGTGYEQYF. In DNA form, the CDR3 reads TGTGCCAGCAGCCAAGGAGGGGGGACAGGGTACGAGCAGTACTTC. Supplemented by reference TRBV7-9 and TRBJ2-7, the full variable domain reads DTGVSQNPRHKITKRGQNVTFRCDPISEHNRLYWYRQTLGQGPEFLTYFQNEAQLEKSRLLSDRFSAERPKGSFSTLEIQRTEQGDSAMYLCASSQGGGTGYEQYFGPGTRLTVT.

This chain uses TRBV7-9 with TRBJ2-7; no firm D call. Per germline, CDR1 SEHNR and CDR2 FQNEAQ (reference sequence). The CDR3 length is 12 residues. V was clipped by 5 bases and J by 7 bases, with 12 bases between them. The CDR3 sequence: CASSMSPREQYF. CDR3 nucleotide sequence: TGTGCCAGCAGCATGAGTCCTCGGGAGCAGTACTTC.

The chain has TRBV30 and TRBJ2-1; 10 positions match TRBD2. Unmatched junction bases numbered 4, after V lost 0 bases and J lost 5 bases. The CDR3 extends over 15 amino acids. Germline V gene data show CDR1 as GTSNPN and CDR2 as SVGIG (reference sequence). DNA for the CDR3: TGTGCCTGGAGTGTTGGCACTAGCGGGAACAATGAGCAGTTCTTC. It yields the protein CAWSVGTSGNNEQFF.

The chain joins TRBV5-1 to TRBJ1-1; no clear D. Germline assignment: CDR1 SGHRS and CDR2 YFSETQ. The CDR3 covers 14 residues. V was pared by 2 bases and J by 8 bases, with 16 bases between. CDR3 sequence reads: CASSFGPRIDEAFF. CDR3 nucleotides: TGCGCCAGCAGCTTTGGTCCCAGGATCGACGAAGCTTTCTTT.

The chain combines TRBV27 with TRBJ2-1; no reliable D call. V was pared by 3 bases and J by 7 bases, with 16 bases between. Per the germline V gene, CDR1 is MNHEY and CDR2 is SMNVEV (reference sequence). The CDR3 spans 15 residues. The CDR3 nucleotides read TGTGCCAGCAGTTTTTTACCCACTCCCGGGAATGAGCAGTTCTTC. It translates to CASSFLPTPGNEQFF.

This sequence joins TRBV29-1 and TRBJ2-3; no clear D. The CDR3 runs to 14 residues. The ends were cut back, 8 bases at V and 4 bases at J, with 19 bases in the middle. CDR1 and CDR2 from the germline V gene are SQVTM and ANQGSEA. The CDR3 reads CSSDPFSGADTQYF. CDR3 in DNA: TGCAGCTCTGATCCATTCTCAGGCGCAGATACGCAGTATTTT.

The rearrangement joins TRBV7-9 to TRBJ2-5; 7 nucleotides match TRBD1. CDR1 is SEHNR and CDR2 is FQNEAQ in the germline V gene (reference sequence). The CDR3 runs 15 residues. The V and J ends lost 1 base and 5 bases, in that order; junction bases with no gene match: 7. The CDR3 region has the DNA TGTGCCAGCAGCTTAGTAGGGGGCAGGGAGGAGACCCAGTACTTC. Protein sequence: CASSLVGGREETQYF.